This T cell receptor beta chain was sequenced for a study of T cell responses to AZD1222 COVID-19 vaccine. Study results and caveats: White British donors predominated, females outnumbered males, and clonal diversity was possibly underestimated.

As to this clone: Antigen unknown.

TCRdb's copy holds only in-frame clones and misses some; the assay was immunoSEQ multiplex PCR. This table holds under 200,000 clones, 87% found once. Trimming at V came to 2 bases and at J to 8 bases, leaving 6 bases not matched to a gene. The V gene's germline CDR1 is SGHRS and CDR2 YFSETQ. The CDR3 runs 13 residues. The input for sequencing was peripheral blood, taken on day 0 of MenACWY control vaccination. The rearrangement links TRBV5-1 to TRBJ1-2; 7 bases match TRBD1. The TCR sequence derives from an adult in good health. This CDR3 is CASSFKGAGGYTF. For the CDR3, the DNA is TGCGCCAGCAGCTTCAAGGGGGCTGGGGGCTACACCTTC.